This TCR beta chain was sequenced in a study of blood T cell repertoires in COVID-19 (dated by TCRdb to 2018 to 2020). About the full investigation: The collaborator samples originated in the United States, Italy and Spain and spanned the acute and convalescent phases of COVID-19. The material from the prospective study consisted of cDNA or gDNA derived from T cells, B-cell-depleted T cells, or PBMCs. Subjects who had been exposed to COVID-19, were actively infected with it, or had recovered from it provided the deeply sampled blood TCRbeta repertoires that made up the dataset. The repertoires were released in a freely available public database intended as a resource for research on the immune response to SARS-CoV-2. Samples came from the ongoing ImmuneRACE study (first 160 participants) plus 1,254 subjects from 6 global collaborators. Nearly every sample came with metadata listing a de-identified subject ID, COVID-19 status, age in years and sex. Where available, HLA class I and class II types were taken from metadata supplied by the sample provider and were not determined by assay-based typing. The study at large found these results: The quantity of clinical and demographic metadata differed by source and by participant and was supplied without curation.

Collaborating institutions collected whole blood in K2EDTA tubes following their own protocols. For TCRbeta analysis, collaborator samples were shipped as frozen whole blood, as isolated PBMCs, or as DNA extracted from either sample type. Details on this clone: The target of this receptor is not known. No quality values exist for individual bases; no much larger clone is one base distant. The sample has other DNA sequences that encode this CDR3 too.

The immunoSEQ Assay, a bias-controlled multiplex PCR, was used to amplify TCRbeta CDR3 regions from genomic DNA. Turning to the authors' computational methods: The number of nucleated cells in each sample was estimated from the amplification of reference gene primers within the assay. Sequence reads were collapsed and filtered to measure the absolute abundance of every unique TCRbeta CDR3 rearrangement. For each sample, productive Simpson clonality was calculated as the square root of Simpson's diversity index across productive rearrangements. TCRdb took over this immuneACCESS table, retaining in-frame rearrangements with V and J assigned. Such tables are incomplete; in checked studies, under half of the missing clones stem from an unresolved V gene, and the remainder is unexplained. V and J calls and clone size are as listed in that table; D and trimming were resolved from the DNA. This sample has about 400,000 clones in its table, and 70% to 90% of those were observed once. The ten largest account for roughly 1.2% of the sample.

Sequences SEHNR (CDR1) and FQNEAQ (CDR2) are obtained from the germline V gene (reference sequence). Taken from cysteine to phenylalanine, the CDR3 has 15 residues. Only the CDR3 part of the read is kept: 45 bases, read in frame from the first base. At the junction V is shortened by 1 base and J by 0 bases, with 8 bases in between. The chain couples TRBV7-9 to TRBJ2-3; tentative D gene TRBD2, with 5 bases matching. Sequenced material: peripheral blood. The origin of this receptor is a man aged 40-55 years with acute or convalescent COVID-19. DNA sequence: TGTGCCAGCAGCTTAGTAGCGACTAGCACAGATACGCAGTATTTT. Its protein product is CASSLVATSTDTQYF.